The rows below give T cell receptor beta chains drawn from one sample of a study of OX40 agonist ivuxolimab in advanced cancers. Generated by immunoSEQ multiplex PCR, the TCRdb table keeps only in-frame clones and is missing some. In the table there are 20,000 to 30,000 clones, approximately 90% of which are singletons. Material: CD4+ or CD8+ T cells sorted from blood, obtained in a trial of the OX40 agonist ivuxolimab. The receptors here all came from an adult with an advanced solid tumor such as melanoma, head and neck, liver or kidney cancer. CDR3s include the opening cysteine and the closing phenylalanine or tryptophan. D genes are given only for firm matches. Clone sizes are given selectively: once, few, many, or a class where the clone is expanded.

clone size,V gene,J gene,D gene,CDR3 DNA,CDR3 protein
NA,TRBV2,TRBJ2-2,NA,TGTGCCAGCAGTGAGCTAAGGGCTGGGGAGCTGTTTTTT,CASSELRAGELFF
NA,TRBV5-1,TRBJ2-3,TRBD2,TGCGCCAGCAGCCCTCGGACTAGCGGGAGGACAGATACGCAGTATTTT,CASSPRTSGRTDTQYF
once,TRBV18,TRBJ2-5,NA,TGTGCCAGCTCACCAATCGGGGGAAGGACCCAGTACTTC,CASSPIGGRTQYF
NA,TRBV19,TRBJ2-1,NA,TGTGCCAGTAGTCCGAGGAGGGGAAGGGATGAGCAGTTCTTC,CASSPRRGRDEQFF
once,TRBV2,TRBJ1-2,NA,TGTGCCAGCAGTGACCCGCTTGGTCCCGACAGTAACTATGGCTACACCTTC,CASSDPLGPDSNYGYTF
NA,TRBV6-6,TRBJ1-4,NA,TGTGCCAGCAGTCCCGCCGGGTCCTCTAATGAAAAACTGTTTTTT,CASSPAGSSNEKLFF
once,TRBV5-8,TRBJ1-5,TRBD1,TGTGCCAGCAGCGGGACAGGGATCTTTCAGCCCCAGCATTTT,CASSGTGIFQPQHF
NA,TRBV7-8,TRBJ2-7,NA,TGTGCCAGCAGCCTCGGAGCGACCGGTCCCTACGAGCAGTACTTC,CASSLGATGPYEQYF
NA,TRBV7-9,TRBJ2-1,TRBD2,TGTGCCAGCAGCCGACTAGCGGAGGGGAATGAGCAGTTCTTC,CASSRLAEGNEQFF
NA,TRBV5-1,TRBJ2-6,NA,TGCGCCAGCAGCTTGGAGCTATCTGGGGCCAACGTCCTGACTTTC,CASSLELSGANVLTF
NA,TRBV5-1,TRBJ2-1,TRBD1,TGCGCCAGCAGCTTGGTTGGACAGGACGATGAGCAGTTCTTC,CASSLVGQDDEQFF
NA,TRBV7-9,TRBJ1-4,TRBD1,TGTGCCAGCAGCTTAGGACAGGGAGATGAAAAACTGTTTTTT,CASSLGQGDEKLFF
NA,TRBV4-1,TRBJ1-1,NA,TGCGCCAGCAGCCCAAGAGGGGGTTCCGAAGCTTTCTTT,CASSPRGGSEAFF
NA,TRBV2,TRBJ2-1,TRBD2,TGTGCCAGCAGCCTGGGGAGCGGGAGGAGCGTCGATGAGCAGTTCTTC,CASSLGSGRSVDEQFF
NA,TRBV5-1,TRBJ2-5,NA,TGCGCCAGCAGCTTAGAGAGACAAGAGACCCAGTACTTC,CASSLERQETQYF
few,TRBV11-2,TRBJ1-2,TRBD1,TGTGCCAGCAGCGCACAGGGGTATGGCTACACCTTC,CASSAQGYGYTF
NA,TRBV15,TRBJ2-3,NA,TGTGCCACGGGGAGACAGGGCACAGATACGCAGTATTTT,CATGRQGTDTQYF
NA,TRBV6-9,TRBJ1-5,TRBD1,TGTGCCAGCAGCCGGACAGGAATCGGCAATCAGCCCCAGCATTTT,CASSRTGIGNQPQHF
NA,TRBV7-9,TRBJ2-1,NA,TGTGCCAGCAGCTTAGGACTACCCCCCTACAATGAGCAGTTCTTC,CASSLGLPPYNEQFF
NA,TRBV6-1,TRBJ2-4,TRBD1,TGTGCCAGCAGGGACAGGGGGGGATGGGGAAACATTCAGTACTTC,CASRDRGGWGNIQYF
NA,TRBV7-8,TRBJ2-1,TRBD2,TGTGCCAGCAGCTTTCTGGGGGGGGGCAATGAGCAGTTCTTC,CASSFLGGGNEQFF
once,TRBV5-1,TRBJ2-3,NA,TGCGCCAGCGCCAAGGGGGGTCATAGCACAGATACGCAGTATTTT,CASAKGGHSTDTQYF
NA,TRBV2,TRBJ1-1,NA,TGTGCCAGCAGTTTATACTCTGGGGTGAACACTGAAGCTTTCTTT,CASSLYSGVNTEAFF
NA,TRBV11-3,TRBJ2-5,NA,TGTGCCAGCAGCCCGCAACAGGGCCCAGAGGAGACCCAGTACTTC,CASSPQQGPEETQYF
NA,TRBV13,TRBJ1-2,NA,TGTGCCAGCAGCTTCAGGGAGGGCTATGGCTACACCTTC,CASSFREGYGYTF
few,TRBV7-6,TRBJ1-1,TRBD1,TGTGCCAGCAGCTTAAGGGGGCCGAACACTGAAGCTTTCTTT,CASSLRGPNTEAFF
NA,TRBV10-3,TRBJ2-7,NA,TGTGCCATGGCCAGGGACAACTCCTACGAGCAGTACTTC,CAMARDNSYEQYF
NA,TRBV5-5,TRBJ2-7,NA,TGTGCCAGCAGCCCTAGGGACTTCGACTACGAGCAGTACTTC,CASSPRDFDYEQYF
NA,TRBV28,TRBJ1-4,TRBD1,TGTGCCAGCAGACAGACAGGGGTGTCGGAAAAACTGTTTTTT,CASRQTGVSEKLFF
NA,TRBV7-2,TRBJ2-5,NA,TGTGCCAGCAGCTTAACAGGGACAGAGACCCAGTACTTC,CASSLTGTETQYF
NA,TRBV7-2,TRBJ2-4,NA,TGTGCCAGCAGCTCCCCCCCGGCCAAAGCCAAAAACATTCAGTACTTC,CASSSPPAKAKNIQYF
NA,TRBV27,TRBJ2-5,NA,TGTGCCAGCAGTTTATCGAAGGCTTTGGGGACCCAGTACTTC,CASSLSKALGTQYF
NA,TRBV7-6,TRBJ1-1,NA,TGTGCCAGCAGCGGGACACGGGGGACTGAAGCTTTCTTT,CASSGTRGTEAFF
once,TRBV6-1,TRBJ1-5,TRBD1,TGTGCCGGCGGAAGGACAGGCTATAGCAATCAGCCCCAGCATTTT,CAGGRTGYSNQPQHF
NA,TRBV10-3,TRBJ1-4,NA,TGTGCCATCAGTGAGCAGTCAGGGTATGAAAAACTGTTTTTT,CAISEQSGYEKLFF
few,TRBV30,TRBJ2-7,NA,TGTGCCTGGAGTCACACCCAGTACGAGCAGTACTTC,CAWSHTQYEQYF
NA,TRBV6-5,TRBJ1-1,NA,TGTGCCAGCAGTTACTGGGAGAACACTGAAGCTTTCTTT,CASSYWENTEAFF
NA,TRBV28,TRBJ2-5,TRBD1,TGTGCCAGCAGAATAACAGGGGGACAGACCCAGTACTTC,CASRITGGQTQYF
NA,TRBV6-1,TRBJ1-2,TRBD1,TGTGCCAGCAGCAGGGGGGTCGGCTATGGCTACACCTTC,CASSRGVGYGYTF
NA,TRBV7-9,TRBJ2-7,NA,TGTGCCAGCAGCAATACAGGTGGCTCCTACGAGCAGTACTTC,CASSNTGGSYEQYF
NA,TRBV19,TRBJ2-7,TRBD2,TGTGCCAGTAGTGCTGGCGGGAGCCTTACCTACGAGCAGTACTTC,CASSAGGSLTYEQYF
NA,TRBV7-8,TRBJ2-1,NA,TGTGCCCCTCCCAGGGTATCCTACAATGAGCAGTTCTTC,CAPPRVSYNEQFF
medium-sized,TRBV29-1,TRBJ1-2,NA,TGCAGCGTTAGGGATTCGGGGGAAGGCTACACCTTC,CSVRDSGEGYTF
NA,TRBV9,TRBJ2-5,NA,TGTGCCAGCAGCGTAGACCAAGAGACCCAGTACTTC,CASSVDQETQYF
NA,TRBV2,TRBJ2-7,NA,TGTGCCAGCAGTGTAGCGGCAGAGGACTACGAGCAGTACTTC,CASSVAAEDYEQYF
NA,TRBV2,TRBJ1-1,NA,TGTGCCAGCACCTTTGGATGGGGACCTAACACTGAAGCTTTCTTT,CASTFGWGPNTEAFF
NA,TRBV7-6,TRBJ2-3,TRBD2,TGTGCCAGCAGCCCTTTAGCGGGGCTGAGCACAGATACGCAGTATTTT,CASSPLAGLSTDTQYF
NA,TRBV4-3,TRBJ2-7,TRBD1,TGCGCCAGCAGCCCCAGGGGGTCGTACGAGCAGTACTTC,CASSPRGSYEQYF
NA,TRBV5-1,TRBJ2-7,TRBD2,TGCGCCAGCAGCCAGGGACTAGCGGCACCCTACGAGCAGTACTTC,CASSQGLAAPYEQYF